These 3 T cell receptor beta chains share one sample of origin, sequenced in a study of T cells in women clearing cervical HPV infection. TCRdb keeps only in-frame clones here, not all; method: immunoSEQ multiplex PCR. This table holds roughly 20,000 clones. Sequencing used blood buffy coat. These receptors were taken from a woman between 18 and 69 years old with a cervical HPV16 infection that either progressed to CIN3+ or cleared (not recorded which).

With respect to this clone: The missing CDR3 end, 3 residues past where the read stops, is filled in from the germline J gene. V is TRBV14 and J is TRBJ1-3; D is possibly TRBD1 (5 bases). Trimming pared 5 bases from V and 0 bases from J, leaving 14 bases between. The CDR3 runs to 16 residues. The V gene's germline CDR1 is SGHDN and CDR2 FVKESK. This chain's CDR3 is CASSSWTGGSGNTIYF. CDR3 bases read: TGTGCCAGCAGCTCATGGACGGGGGGCTCTGGAAACACC.

Notes on this clone: The read comes to an end 3 residues before the CDR3 does, leaving the germline J gene to fill in the end. The V and J genes are TRBV5-1 and TRBJ2-3, with 10 positions matching TRBD2. Germline trimming cut 2 bases from V and 2 bases from J; bases unmatched to any gene: 2. The CDR3 has 15 amino acids. Germline V CDR1 and CDR2: SGHRS, YFSETQ. CDR3 region: CASSFTSGNTDTQYF. CDR3 DNA (partial): TGCGCCAGCAGCTTTACTAGCGGGAACACAGATACG.

As for this clone: The CDR3 extends 3 residues past the end of the read, so its final part is completed from the germline J gene. V and J are TRBV18 and TRBJ1-1; 8 bases map to TRBD1. CDR1 KGHSH and CDR2 LQKENI come from the germline V gene. V shed 2 bases, J shed 7 bases, and the junction held 6 bases outside the gene matches. This CDR3 is 14 amino acids long. The CDR3 region is CASSPRTGHGEAFF. Incomplete CDR3 DNA: TGTGCCAGCTCACCAAGGACAGGGCACGGTGAA.